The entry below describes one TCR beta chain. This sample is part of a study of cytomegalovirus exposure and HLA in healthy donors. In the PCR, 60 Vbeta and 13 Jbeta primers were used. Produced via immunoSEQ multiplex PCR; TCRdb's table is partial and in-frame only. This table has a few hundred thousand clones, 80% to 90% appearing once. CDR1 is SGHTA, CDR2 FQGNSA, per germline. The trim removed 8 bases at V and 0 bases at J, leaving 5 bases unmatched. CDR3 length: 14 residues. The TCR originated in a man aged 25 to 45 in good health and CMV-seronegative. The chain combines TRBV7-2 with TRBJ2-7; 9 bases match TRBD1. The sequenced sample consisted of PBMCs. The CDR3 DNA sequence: TGTGCCAGCTCTCGGGACAGGGCCTCCTACGAGCAGTACTTC. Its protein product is CASSRDRASYEQYF.